This entry describes one T cell receptor beta chain. Its antigen is as yet unknown. Germline V gene lookup returns CDR1 DFQATT and CDR2 SNEGSKA (reference sequence). CDR3 length: 13 amino acids. Trimming removed 0 bases at V and 6 bases at J, with 9 bases between. TCRdb fed the RT-PCR reads into MiXCR, producing one record per CDR3 protein. Among a few hundred thousand distinct CDR3 sequences, 14% were seen once, and the ten largest hold 11%. This record comes from a study of response to subunit inactivated influenza vaccine. Study conclusions and caveats: Few additional T cells are recruited per seasonal influenza vaccination, authors suggested.

The V and J genes are TRBV20-1 and TRBJ2-4; the D gene is possibly TRBD1 (6 bases). The sequenced sample was PBMCs from blood, obtained 11 to 12 days after vaccination. The source is a man aged 50-60 years who received an inactivated influenza vaccine. In DNA, the CDR3 is TGCAGTGCTAGAGATATAGGGGGAAACATTCAGTACTTC. It yields the protein CSARDIGGNIQYF.